A single sample gave rise to the 28 T cell receptor beta chains below, sequenced in a study of T cells in Graves' hyperthyroidism and ophthalmopathy. From RNA transcripts, TCR beta CDR3 regions were amplified. The study used the HTBI primer set for a first-round RT-PCR of the TCR CDR3. From the multiplex PCR reads, TCRdb called clonotypes with MiXCR, one entry per CDR3 protein. The repertoire holds 500,000 to 700,000 distinct CDR3 sequences, roughly 17% seen once, with about 18% in the top ten. The sample comprised blood. Receptors originate from a woman under 30 with Graves' hyperthyroidism.

This chain uses TRBV10-3 with TRBJ2-3, with D hard to call. Germline CDR1 ENHRY, CDR2 SYGVKD. This CDR3 contains 14 residues. The V and J ends lost 6 bases and 1 base respectively, with 11 bases between them. CDR3 nucleotide sequence: TGTGCCATCAGCCCGGAGTGGGGCACAGATACGCAGTATTTT. It codes for CAISPEWGTDTQYF.

This clonotype was seen only a few times. The chain is built from TRBV6-1 and TRBJ2-1; TRBD1 aligns across 8 bases. The germline gives CDR1 MNHNS, CDR2 SASEGT. V trimming: 5 bases; J trimming: 10 bases; junction bases outside the gene matches: 13. The CDR3 has 15 residues. The CDR3 coding sequence is TGTGCCAGCAGTTTCCGAAAGACAGGGGTTGGCGAGCAGTTCTTC. Translating gives CASSFRKTGVGEQFF.

In this sample, this clonotype turned up many times. The V gene is TRBV27, the J gene TRBJ1-2; D may be TRBD1 (6 bases). Germline loops: CDR1 MNHEY, CDR2 SMNVEV (reference sequence). Trimming took 3 bases from V and 7 from J, leaving 12 bases between them. The CDR3 covers 13 residues. For the CDR3, the DNA is TGTGCCAGCAGTTTTCCACAGGGACGTGGCTACACCTTC. Translating it yields CASSFPQGRGYTF.

This clonotype was recorded at least ten times. V is TRBV11-2 and J is TRBJ2-5; D not certain. The CDR3 has 11 amino acids. Germline CDR1 is SGHAT and CDR2 is FQNNGV. Trimming removed 1 base at V and 7 bases at J, with 4 bases between. For the CDR3, the DNA is TGTGCCAGCAGCTTAGCAGGGACCCAGTACTTC. Residues: CASSLAGTQYF.

This clonotype has just a few counts. The V call is TRBV14, the J call TRBJ1-4, with no clear D. V shed 5 bases and J shed 7 bases, with 11 bases lying between them. The CDR3 is 13 amino acids. Germline loops: CDR1 SGHDN, CDR2 FVKESK. The CDR3 reads CASSAEVAEKLFF. In DNA, the CDR3 is TGTGCCAGCAGCGCAGAGGTAGCTGAAAAACTGTTTTTT.

The CDR3 region has the DNA TGTGCCAGCAGAACCGGGACAGGGGATTTCCATGAGCAGTTCTTC. It translates to CASRTGTGDFHEQFF. The rearrangement joins TRBV2 to TRBJ2-1, with 10 bases fitting TRBD1. V was pared by 6 bases and J by 8 bases, with 10 bases of the junction left unmatched. The CDR3 is 15 residues long. CDR1 is SNHLY, CDR2 FYNNEI, per germline.

There are a few counts of this clonotype. The junction shows a germline mismatch at one end, possibly a read error. J is TRBJ2-5 and V is TRBV5-1; D gene uncertain. The CDR3 consists of 13 residues. Germline V gives CDR1 SGHRS, CDR2 YFSETQ. CDR3 nucleotide sequence: TGCGCCAGCAGCTTGCGGCTTGGAGAGGCCCAGTACTTC. This encodes CASSLRLGEAQYF. Based on the CDR3 plus reference TRBV5-1 and TRBJ2-5, the full variable domain is KAGVTQTPRYLIKTRGQQVTLSCSPISGHRSVSWYQQTPGQGLQFLFEYFSETQRNKGNFPGRFSGRQFSNSRSEMNVSTLELGDSALYLCASSLRLGEAQYFGPGTRLLVL.

This clonotype was picked up a small number of times. This chain joins TRBV18 and TRBJ1-5; D perhaps matches TRBD1 (6 bases). Trimming left V 4 bases short and J 5 bases short, with 15 bases between. Looked up from germline, CDR1 is KGHSH and CDR2 is LQKENI. The CDR3 sequence is 15 residues long. CDR3 region: CASSLPGGRHQPQHF. The CDR3 bases are TGTGCCAGCTCACTTCCCGGGGGGCGACATCAGCCCCAGCATTTT.

This clonotype was seen many times. The chain recombines TRBV12-3 or TRBV12-4 with TRBJ1-1; D is unresolved. V lost 6 bases and J lost 1, with 9 bases in between. The CDR3 has 13 amino acids. CDR3 in amino acids: CASRKITNTEAFF. CDR3 nucleotide sequence: TGTGCCAGCAGGAAAATTACGAACACTGAAGCTTTCTTT.

The chain joins TRBV5-1 to TRBJ2-1; 10 bases fit TRBD2. Germline CDR1 SGHRS, CDR2 YFSETQ. J gave up 5 bases and V 9 bases, and 8 bases lay outside the gene matches. The CDR3 length is 14 residues. CDR3 region: CATRLGTSDNEQFF. The CDR3 DNA sequence: TGCGCCACCCGCCTGGGGACTAGCGACAATGAGCAGTTCTTC. Combining the CDR3 with reference TRBV5-1 and TRBJ2-1 gives the whole variable domain KAGVTQTPRYLIKTRGQQVTLSCSPISGHRSVSWYQQTPGQGLQFLFEYFSETQRNKGNFPGRFSGRQFSNSRSEMNVSTLELGDSALYLCATRLGTSDNEQFFGPGTRLTVL.

The rearrangement links TRBV27 to TRBJ1-6; TRBD1 aligns across 7 bases. From germline, CDR1 is MNHEY and CDR2 SMNVEV (reference sequence). V lost 2 bases and J lost 0; bases outside the gene matches: 7. The CDR3 contains 18 residues. DNA of the CDR3: TGTGCCAGCAGTTTAACGCCGGGACAGAGCTCCTATAATTCACCCCTCCACTTT. This gives the protein CASSLTPGQSSYNSPLHF.

A few counts support this clonotype. This rearrangement joins TRBV6-1 to TRBJ2-2; the D gene is possibly TRBD1 (6 bases). V lost 5 bases, J lost 2 bases, and 12 bases lay in between. Germline CDR1 and CDR2: MNHNS and SASEGT. This CDR3 spans 15 amino acids. CDR3 loop: CASSYMGHNTGELFF. The DNA of the CDR3 is TGTGCCAGCAGTTATATGGGACATAACACCGGGGAGCTGTTTTTT.

At least ten counts were recorded for this clonotype. The J gene is TRBJ1-6, the V gene TRBV7-2, with TRBD1 identical over 8 bases. Germline CDR1 reads SGHTA; CDR2 reads FQGNSA. The length of the CDR3 is 16 residues. Trimming removed 1 base from V and 9 bases from J; junction bases left unmatched: 8. CDR3 sequence (DNA): TGTGCCAGCAGCTTAGGCGGGACAGGCGGCGGTTCACCCCTCCACTTT. Encoded protein: CASSLGGTGGGSPLHF.

V is TRBV29-1 and J is TRBJ2-7; D may be TRBD1 or TRBD2 (5 bases each). CDR3 length: 13 amino acids. The V gene lost 1 base and the J gene lost 4 bases, with 11 bases spanning the gap. From germline, CDR1 is SQVTM and CDR2 ANQGSEA. The CDR3 nucleotides are TGCAGCGTTGAAGTTGCAGAGGGGTACGAGCAGTACTTC. It yields the protein CSVEVAEGYEQYF.

This clonotype occurred a few times. The rearrangement links TRBV6-1 to TRBJ1-2, with 8 bases identical to TRBD1. Germline values: CDR1 MNHNS, CDR2 SASEGT. J was trimmed by 8 bases and V by 5 bases; bases with no gene match: 13. This CDR3 contains 15 residues. The CDR3 DNA reads as TGTGCCAGCAGTCACGGACAGGGCCTATCAAGAGGCTACACCTTC. Its protein is CASSHGQGLSRGYTF.

Ten or more counts support this clonotype. J is TRBJ1-2 and V is TRBV7-9; the D is unclear. Germline V gene lookup returns CDR1 SEHNR and CDR2 FQNEAQ (reference sequence). Between the trimmed V and J ends, which lost 3 bases and 6 bases, there was a span of 14 bases. CDR3 length: 14 amino acids. In nucleotides, the CDR3 is TGTGCCAGCAGCTTGTTAGGCAAAGGAGATGGCTACACCTTC. It specifies CASSLLGKGDGYTF.

This clonotype has a count of ten or more. The chain links TRBV6-1 to TRBJ2-1; no definite D call. Per germline, CDR1 MNHNS and CDR2 SASEGT. V was clipped by 7 bases and J by 9 bases, with 10 bases between them. The CDR3 extends over 11 amino acids. The CDR3 here is CASTPKGEQFF. In nucleotides, the CDR3 is TGTGCCAGCACCCCCAAGGGTGAGCAGTTCTTC.

In this sample, this clonotype turned up many times. The chain joins TRBV11-3 to TRBJ2-3, with 8 bases that match TRBD2. Per the germline V gene, CDR1 is SGHNT and CDR2 is YENEEA. V lost 3 bases, J lost 5 bases, and 13 bases stayed unmatched. CDR3 length equals 17 residues. The CDR3 region has the DNA TGTGCCAGCAGCTTCGACTCGGTCGGGGGGGCGTTAGATACGCAGTATTTT. Protein: CASSFDSVGGALDTQYF. Full variable domain (missing parts from reference TRBV11-3 and TRBJ2-3): EAGVVQSPRYKIIEKKQPVAFWCNPISGHNTLYWYLQNLGQGPELLIRYENEEAVDDSQLPKDRFSAERLKGVDSTLKIQPAELGDSAVYLCASSFDSVGGALDTQYFGPGTRLTVL.

In its sample, this clonotype was seen a few times. The genes are TRBV4-1 and TRBJ1-1; D is possibly TRBD1 (5 bases). V gave up 3 bases and J gave up 2 bases, with 13 bases separating them. The CDR3 spans 15 residues. CDR1 and CDR2 from the germline V gene are MGHRA and YSYEKL. DNA of the CDR3: TGCGCCAGCAGCCATCCGGGGCTAAGTAACACTGAAGCTTTCTTT. Encoded protein: CASSHPGLSNTEAFF.

This clonotype was recorded at least ten times. The gene calls are TRBV6-1 and TRBJ2-7; TRBD2 agrees at 12 bases. The J segment lost 4 bases and the V segment lost 6 bases, leaving 4 bases of the junction unmatched. Germline V lookup: CDR1 MNHNS, CDR2 SASEGT. The CDR3 has 14 residues. The CDR3: CASRGGTSGYEQYF. For the CDR3, the DNA is TGTGCCAGCAGGGGAGGGACTAGCGGGTACGAGCAGTACTTC.

This clonotype was detected ten times or more. V gene TRBV12-3 or TRBV12-4 combines with J gene TRBJ1-2, with D perhaps TRBD1 (6 bases). The CDR3 runs 15 residues. Deletions cut 1 base from V and 8 bases from J, with 17 bases between. Here the CDR3 DNA reads TGTGCCAGCAGTTTAGGTGGAGACAGGCAGTACGGCTACACCTTC. Protein product: CASSLGGDRQYGYTF.

This clonotype was detected many times. V and J are TRBV7-9 and TRBJ2-7; possibly TRBD1 or TRBD2 for D (6 bases each). The CDR3 contains 15 residues. The V gene lost 7 bases and the J gene lost 1 base, with 17 bases spanning the gap. Germline V gene sequence: CDR1 SEHNR, CDR2 FQNEAQ (reference sequence). The CDR3 protein is CASTYVGGRSYEQYF. The CDR3, as DNA: TGTGCCAGCACCTACGTTGGGGGGCGGTCCTACGAGCAGTACTTC.

In this sample, this clonotype turned up many times. The rearrangement links TRBV5-4 to TRBJ1-2; D gene uncertain. The germline V gene has CDR1 SGHNT and CDR2 YYREEE (reference sequence). The CDR3 is 14 residues long. The germline V and J ends were trimmed by 0 bases and 3 bases, with 9 bases remaining between them. The CDR3 loop reads CASSLAQDHYGYTF. The CDR3 region has the DNA TGTGCCAGCAGCTTGGCTCAGGATCACTATGGCTACACCTTC.

The sample holds many counts of this clonotype. The J gene is TRBJ1-6, the V gene TRBV20-1; the match to TRBD1 covers 11 bases. The CDR3 runs to 17 residues. Trimming at V came to 4 bases and at J to 1 base, leaving 6 bases not matched to a gene. The germline V gene has CDR1 DFQATT and CDR2 SNEGSKA (reference sequence). For the CDR3, the DNA is TGCAGTGCTACCGGGACAGGGGGTTGGTCCTATAATTCACCCCTCCACTTT. Amino acids: CSATGTGGWSYNSPLHF.

This clonotype occurred many times. The chain recombines TRBV3-1 with TRBJ2-1; 12 nucleotides align to TRBD2. The CDR3 extends over 15 amino acids. V lost 1 base, J lost 9 bases, and 4 bases stayed unmatched. CDR1 is LGHDT and CDR2 is YNNKEL in the germline V gene (reference sequence). CDR3 nucleotide sequence: TGTGCCAGCAGCCAAGGGACTAGCGGGACGGGTGAGCAGTTCTTC. It translates to CASSQGTSGTGEQFF.

In its sample, this clonotype was seen a few times. This sequence joins TRBV20-1 and TRBJ2-3, with 11 bases matching TRBD2. This CDR3 spans 18 amino acids. Looked up from germline, CDR1 is DFQATT and CDR2 is SNEGSKA (reference sequence). Trimming cost V 0 bases and J 7 bases; bases outside gene matches: 15. The CDR3 region is CSARDTLLAGGISNTQYF. The CDR3 DNA reads as TGCAGTGCTAGAGATACTCTTCTAGCGGGAGGTATATCAAATACGCAGTATTTT.

This clonotype came up many times. The J gene is TRBJ2-3, the V gene TRBV2; D gene unclear. Trimming took off 6 bases at V and 6 bases at J, with 7 bases between the two ends. In germline, CDR1 is SNHLY, CDR2 FYNNEI. This CDR3 comprises 11 residues. The CDR3 spells CASRAADTQYF. CDR3 DNA sequence: TGTGCCAGCAGGGCGGCGGATACGCAGTATTTT.

Only one count was recorded for this clonotype. The genes are TRBV20-1 and TRBJ2-7; the match to TRBD2 covers 8 bases. Per the germline V gene, CDR1 is DFQATT and CDR2 is SNEGSKA (reference sequence). There are 14 residues in the CDR3. V was clipped by 6 bases and J by 0 bases; unmatched bases: 7. The CDR3 sequence: CSALSGTSSYEQYF. The DNA for the CDR3 is TGCAGTGCACTCTCCGGGACTAGCTCCTACGAGCAGTACTTC.